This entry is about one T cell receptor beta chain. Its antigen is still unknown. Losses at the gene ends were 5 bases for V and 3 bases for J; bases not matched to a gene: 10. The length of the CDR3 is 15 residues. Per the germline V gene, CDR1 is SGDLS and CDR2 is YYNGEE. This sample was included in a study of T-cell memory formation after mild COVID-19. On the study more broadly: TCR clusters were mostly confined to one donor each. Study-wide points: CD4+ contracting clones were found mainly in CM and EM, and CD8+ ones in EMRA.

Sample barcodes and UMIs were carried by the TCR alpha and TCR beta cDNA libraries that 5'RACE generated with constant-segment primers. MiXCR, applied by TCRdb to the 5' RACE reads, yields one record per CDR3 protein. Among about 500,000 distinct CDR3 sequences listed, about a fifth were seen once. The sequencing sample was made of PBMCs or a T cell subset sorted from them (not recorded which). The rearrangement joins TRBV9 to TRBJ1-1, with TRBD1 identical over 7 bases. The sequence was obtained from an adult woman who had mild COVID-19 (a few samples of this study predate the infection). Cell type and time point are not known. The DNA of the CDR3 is TGTGCCAGCAGGCCGACAGGGACGGGGGACACTGAAGCTTTCTTT. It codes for CASRPTGTGDTEAFF.